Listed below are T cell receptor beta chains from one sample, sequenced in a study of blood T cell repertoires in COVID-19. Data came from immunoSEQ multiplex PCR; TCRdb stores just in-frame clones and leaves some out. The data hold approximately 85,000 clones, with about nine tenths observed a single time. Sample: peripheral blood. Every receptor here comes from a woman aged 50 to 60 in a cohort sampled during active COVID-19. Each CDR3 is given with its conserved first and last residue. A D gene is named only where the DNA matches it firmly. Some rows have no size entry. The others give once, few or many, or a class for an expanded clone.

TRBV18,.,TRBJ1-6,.,CASSPMGLFYNSPLHF,TGTGCCAGCTCACCGATGGGGCTCTTCTATAATTCACCCCTCCACTTT
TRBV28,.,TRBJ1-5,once,CASSLRLHNQPQHF,TGTGCCAGCAGTTTGCGGCTGCACAATCAGCCCCAGCATTTT
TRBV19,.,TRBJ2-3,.,CASSSGATGIGTDTQYF,TGTGCCAGTAGTAGTGGCGCTACAGGGATCGGGACAGATACGCAGTATTTT
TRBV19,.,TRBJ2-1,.,CASQRAGSSYNEQFF,TGTGCCAGCCAAAGAGCTGGGAGCTCCTACAATGAGCAGTTCTTC
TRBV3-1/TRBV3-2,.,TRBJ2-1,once,CASSQVPGVRENEQFF,TGTGCCAGCAGCCAAGTCCCCGGGGTCAGAGAGAATGAGCAGTTCTTC
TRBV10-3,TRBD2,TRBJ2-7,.,CAIPGLAGGILLAYEQYF,TGTGCCATCCCTGGACTAGCGGGAGGCATTCTCCTCGCGTACGAGCAGTACTTC
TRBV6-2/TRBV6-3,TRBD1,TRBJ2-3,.,CASSYPGTGGNTQYF,TGTGCCAGCAGTTACCCCGGGACAGGGGGGAATACGCAGTATTTT
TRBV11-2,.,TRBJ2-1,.,CASSLTGSGNEQFF,TGTGCCAGCAGCTTAACCGGGAGTGGCAATGAGCAGTTCTTC
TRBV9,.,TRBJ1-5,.,CASSSRGDSNQPQHF,TGTGCCAGCAGCTCACGGGGTGATAGCAATCAGCCCCAGCATTTT
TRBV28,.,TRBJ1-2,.,CASSLSRTYGYTF,TGTGCCAGCAGCCTAAGTAGAACCTATGGCTACACCTTC
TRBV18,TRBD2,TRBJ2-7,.,CASSAESGSTYEQYF,TGTGCCAGCTCAGCGGAAAGCGGGAGTACCTACGAGCAGTACTTC